A single sample is the source of the 11 T cell receptor beta chains below, sequenced in a study of T cells in Graves' hyperthyroidism and ophthalmopathy. Amplified regions were TCR beta CDR3 sequences from RNA transcripts. RT-PCR in the first round (using the HTBI primer set) targeted the TCR CDR3. TCRdb used MiXCR to reprocess the multiplex PCR reads, holding one entry per CDR3 protein. The sample lists just under 750,000 distinct CDR3 sequences; 30% to 40% were seen once. Sequenced input: blood. These receptors came from a woman between 40 and 55 years old with Graves' hyperthyroidism.

The DNA for the CDR3 is TGTGCCAGCAGTTTTAGGGGGGATAATCAGCCCCAGCATTTT. It is translated as CASSFRGDNQPQHF. V usage is TRBV12-3 or TRBV12-4 and J usage is TRBJ1-5, with D possibly matching TRBD1 (6 bases). The CDR3 runs 14 residues. V lost 3 bases, J lost 4 bases, and 10 bases lay in between.

This chain connects TRBV7-2 to TRBJ2-3, with D perhaps matching TRBD1 (6 bases). Germline V gives CDR1 SGHTA, CDR2 FQGNSA. The CDR3 extends over 13 amino acids. V lost 5 bases and J lost 6, with 12 bases in between. This CDR3 is CASSPAGADTQYF. CDR3 DNA sequence: TGTGCCAGCAGCCCCGCAGGGGCTGATACGCAGTATTTT.

About this clonotype: A junction boundary mismatches the germline segment, possibly from a read error. This sequence joins TRBV10-3 and TRBJ2-2; 11 bases map to TRBD1. CDR3 length equals 15 residues. The germline V gene encodes CDR1 ENHRY and CDR2 SYGVKD. CDR3 sequence: CASSVRDRGAGELFF. CDR3 DNA sequence: TGTGCCAGCAGTGTCCGGGACAGGGGGGCCGGGGAGCTGTTTTTT.

This clonotype was observed a handful of times. V gene TRBV7-8 combines with J gene TRBJ2-7; D may match TRBD1 or TRBD2 (5 bases each). The V end was cut by 4 bases, the J end by 2 bases, with 12 bases between. CDR1 is SGHVS, CDR2 FQNEAQ, per germline. CDR3 length equals 14 residues. The CDR3 region is CASSSRWGTYEQYF. The CDR3 DNA is TGTGCCAGCAGCTCCAGGTGGGGGACCTACGAGCAGTACTTC. Full variable domain (missing parts from reference TRBV7-8 and TRBJ2-7): GAGVSQSPRYKVAKRGQDVALRCDPISGHVSLFWYQQALGQGPEFLTYFQNEAQLDKSGLPSDRFFAERPEGSVSTLKIQRTQQEDSAVYLCASSSRWGTYEQYFGPGTRLTVT.

The sample holds one count of this clonotype. A read error may explain this, as a much larger clone is one base away. This sequence joins TRBV2 and TRBJ2-7; D ambiguous. The CDR3 sequence is 15 residues long. V was clipped by 4 bases and J by 2 bases, with 15 bases between them. The germline V gene has CDR1 SNHLY and CDR2 FYNNEI. The CDR3 DNA reads TGTGCCAGCAGTGGTCCGTGGAAGGGTACCTACGAGCAGTACTTC. Protein sequence: CASSGPWKGTYEQYF. The full variable domain, rest sourced from reference TRBV2 and TRBJ2-7, is EPEVTQTPSHQVTQMGQEVILRCVPISNHLYFYWYRQILGQKVEFLVSFYNNEISEKSEIFDDQFSVERPDGSNFTLKIRSTKLEDSAMYFCASSGPWKGTYEQYFGPGTRLTVT.

The chain joins TRBV6-2 or TRBV6-3 to TRBJ2-5; TRBD1 or TRBD2 may be the D gene (5 bases each). The germline CDR1 and CDR2 sequences are MNHEY and SVGEGT. There are 12 residues in the CDR3. V was cut by 3 bases and J by 7 bases, with 9 bases left in between. CDR3 in DNA: TGTGCCAGCAGTTATGGGGGTCTGACCCAGTACTTC. This translates into CASSYGGLTQYF.

This clonotype was seen repeatedly, ten times or more. Germline and junction disagree at one end, which may indicate a read error. The chain couples TRBV2 to TRBJ1-6; the D gene is possibly TRBD1 (5 bases). Germline CDR1 is SNHLY and CDR2 is FYNNEI. This CDR3 region has 13 residues. CDR3 in DNA: TGTGCCGGCAGGGATTTTCCCCGGGCACCCCTCCACTTT. Protein: CAGRDFPRAPLHF.

The table lists this clonotype with many counts. The rearrangement joins TRBV15 to TRBJ1-3; no firm D call. The germline CDR1 and CDR2 sequences are LNHNV and YYDKDF (reference sequence). The CDR3 is 12 amino acids. Trimming shortened V by 0 bases and J by 8 bases, and 5 bases separated the two germline ends. The CDR3 coding sequence is TGTGCCACCAGCAGAGAGAGTGACACCATATATTTT. Translating gives CATSRESDTIYF.

As to this clonotype: Germline and junction disagree at one end, which may indicate a read error. This chain links TRBV10-3 with TRBJ1-5; 7 nucleotides match TRBD1. The CDR3 has 14 residues. Germline V gene lookup returns CDR1 ENHRY and CDR2 SYGVKD. The CDR3 reads CASSADREIQPQHF. Here the CDR3 DNA reads TGTGCCAGCAGTGCAGACAGGGAGATTCAGCCCCAGCATTTT.

In the case of this clonotype: Given a much more abundant clone one base away, this may be a read error. The chain combines TRBV20-1 with TRBJ1-6, with D possibly being TRBD1 (6 bases). The CDR3 contains 12 residues. Per the germline V gene, CDR1 is DFQATT and CDR2 is SNEGSKA (reference sequence). V was shortened by 3 bases and J by 15 bases, with 15 bases between the two germline ends. The CDR3 region has the DNA TGCAGTGCTAGGTGGGGGGGCTACGGCCTCCACTTT. Protein product: CSARWGGYGLHF.

Worth noting for this clonotype: A read error may produce the germline difference seen at one junction end. The CDR3 bases are TGTGCCAGCAGTTTAGGGGTTCGGGGACTACAGGGCCTGGATTCACCCCTCCACTTT. It translates to CASSLGVRGLQGLDSPLHF. The chain combines TRBV7-2 with TRBJ1-6; D perhaps matches TRBD1 (6 bases). Germline V CDR1 and CDR2: SGHTA, FQGNSA. The CDR3 spans 19 residues.